This is a list of T cell receptor beta chains from one sample in a study of cytomegalovirus exposure and HLA in healthy donors. Profiled with immunoSEQ multiplex PCR; TCRdb holds only in-frame clones, not every one. The sample consists of roughly 150,000 clones, 60% to 80% of them appearing once. Sequenced: PBMCs. These receptor sequences come from a male donor in good health and CMV-seronegative. The CDR3 runs from the conserved cysteine through the conserved F or W. The D gene is left open where the match is weak. Only part of the rows carry a size: once, few, many, or a class if the clone is expanded.

d_call: -
j_call: TRBJ2-2
clone_size: -
v_call: TRBV11-1
cdr3_nt: TGTGCCAGCAGACTCGACAGATATAACACCGGGGAGCTGTTTTTT
cdr3_aa: CASRLDRYNTGELFF

d_call: -
j_call: TRBJ1-5
clone_size: once
v_call: TRBV19
cdr3_nt: TGTGCCAGTAGTATCCAAAATCAGCCCCAGCATTTT
cdr3_aa: CASSIQNQPQHF

d_call: -
j_call: TRBJ2-7
clone_size: -
v_call: TRBV15
cdr3_nt: TGTGCCACCAGCATTTCCCCTGGAGGGAGCTACGAGCAGTACTTC
cdr3_aa: CATSISPGGSYEQYF

d_call: -
j_call: TRBJ2-5
clone_size: -
v_call: TRBV18
cdr3_nt: TGTGCCAGCTCCCGACCGGGACACATCCAAGAGACCCAGTACTTC
cdr3_aa: CASSRPGHIQETQYF

d_call: -
j_call: TRBJ2-7
clone_size: -
v_call: TRBV6-5
cdr3_nt: TGTGCCAGCAGTTTTTTCAAGCAGAAGGCGGCATACGAGCAGTACTTC
cdr3_aa: CASSFFKQKAAYEQYF

d_call: -
j_call: TRBJ1-3
clone_size: once
v_call: TRBV5-6
cdr3_nt: TGTGCCAGCAGCTTGCGAGGGTCCCTCTCTGGAAACACCATATATTTT
cdr3_aa: CASSLRGSLSGNTIYF

d_call: -
j_call: TRBJ2-7
clone_size: -
v_call: TRBV4-2
cdr3_nt: TGTGCCAGCAGCCAAGGGGCGGGCGGGACCTACGAGCAGTACTTC
cdr3_aa: CASSQGAGGTYEQYF

d_call: TRBD1
j_call: TRBJ1-3
clone_size: few
v_call: TRBV6-5
cdr3_nt: TGTGCCAGCAGTACCAGGACAGGGGTCGACACCATATATTTT
cdr3_aa: CASSTRTGVDTIYF

d_call: TRBD1
j_call: TRBJ1-1
clone_size: once
v_call: TRBV4-1
cdr3_nt: TGCGCCAGCAGCCAACCGGGACAGGGGAACACTGAAGCTTTCTTT
cdr3_aa: CASSQPGQGNTEAFF

d_call: -
j_call: TRBJ2-1
clone_size: -
v_call: TRBV29-1
cdr3_nt: TGCAGCGTTGAATTGCCCCCAGTTATCTATGAGCAGTTCTTC
cdr3_aa: CSVELPPVIYEQFF

d_call: -
j_call: TRBJ2-7
clone_size: -
v_call: TRBV27
cdr3_nt: TGTGCCAGCAGTTTTTCGTCCTACGAGCAGTACTTC
cdr3_aa: CASSFSSYEQYF

d_call: TRBD1
j_call: TRBJ2-3
clone_size: -
v_call: TRBV6-6
cdr3_nt: TGTGCCAGCAGTACAGACAGGGGGAGCACAGATACGCAGTATTTT
cdr3_aa: CASSTDRGSTDTQYF

d_call: TRBD2
j_call: TRBJ2-1
clone_size: -
v_call: TRBV27
cdr3_nt: TGTGCCAGCAGCGTCCTAGTGGCGGGAGTGTACAATGAGCAGTTCTTC
cdr3_aa: CASSVLVAGVYNEQFF

d_call: TRBD2
j_call: TRBJ2-1
clone_size: -
v_call: TRBV4-3
cdr3_nt: TGCGCCAGCGGCGGGACTAGCGGTTACAATGAGCAGTTCTTC
cdr3_aa: CASGGTSGYNEQFF

d_call: TRBD1
j_call: TRBJ2-5
clone_size: -
v_call: TRBV5-1
cdr3_nt: TGCGCCACCCGGATCGGCAGGGGGTTAGAGACCCAGTACTTC
cdr3_aa: CATRIGRGLETQYF

d_call: -
j_call: TRBJ2-1
clone_size: -
v_call: TRBV10-1
cdr3_nt: TGCGCCAGCAGTGAAGAAGCGGGCAAGGCAAGCTCCTACAATGAGCAGTTCTTC
cdr3_aa: CASSEEAGKASSYNEQFF

d_call: TRBD1
j_call: TRBJ2-7
clone_size: few
v_call: TRBV7-9
cdr3_nt: TGTTCCAGCAGCCCAGGACAGGGGCTTCTCTCCTACGAGCAGTACTTC
cdr3_aa: CSSSPGQGLLSYEQYF

d_call: -
j_call: TRBJ2-1
clone_size: -
v_call: TRBV9
cdr3_nt: TGTGCCAGCAGCGCGATTTCGAGCTCCTACAATGAGCAGTTCTTC
cdr3_aa: CASSAISSSYNEQFF

d_call: TRBD1
j_call: TRBJ1-1
clone_size: -
v_call: TRBV6-5
cdr3_nt: TGTGCCAGCAGGCCAGGGGGTCTGAACACTGAAGCTTTCTTT
cdr3_aa: CASRPGGLNTEAFF

d_call: -
j_call: TRBJ2-1
clone_size: -
v_call: TRBV19
cdr3_nt: TGTGCCAGTAGTATAGGAGCTAGCCTGGGGAGCTTCAATGAGCAGTTCTTC
cdr3_aa: CASSIGASLGSFNEQFF

d_call: TRBD1
j_call: TRBJ2-5
clone_size: -
v_call: TRBV7-9
cdr3_nt: TGTGCCAGCAGTCACAGACAGGGGAAAGAGACCCAGTACTTC
cdr3_aa: CASSHRQGKETQYF

d_call: TRBD1
j_call: TRBJ1-2
clone_size: -
v_call: TRBV5-6
cdr3_nt: TGTGCCAGCAGCTTAAGCACAGGGGGCGTTGGCTACACCTTC
cdr3_aa: CASSLSTGGVGYTF

d_call: TRBD1
j_call: TRBJ1-5
clone_size: -
v_call: TRBV13
cdr3_nt: TGTGCCAGCAGCCACGGGACAGGGTTGAATCAGCCCCAGCATTTT
cdr3_aa: CASSHGTGLNQPQHF

d_call: TRBD1
j_call: TRBJ2-7
clone_size: -
v_call: TRBV19
cdr3_nt: TGTGCCAGTAGTATTGGGACAGGGGCCTACGAGCAGTACTTC
cdr3_aa: CASSIGTGAYEQYF

d_call: -
j_call: TRBJ1-5
clone_size: -
v_call: TRBV5-6
cdr3_nt: TGTGCCAGCAGCTTGGGATCCAAGTCGGGCAATCAGCCCCAGCATTTT
cdr3_aa: CASSLGSKSGNQPQHF

d_call: -
j_call: TRBJ1-2
clone_size: -
v_call: TRBV6-5
cdr3_nt: TGTGCCAGCAGTTACGGACCCGGGGACTATGGCTACACCTTC
cdr3_aa: CASSYGPGDYGYTF

d_call: -
j_call: TRBJ1-6
clone_size: -
v_call: TRBV27
cdr3_nt: TGTGCCAGCAGTTTCCGCGACAGAAGCTCCTATAATTCACCCCTCCACTTT
cdr3_aa: CASSFRDRSSYNSPLHF

d_call: -
j_call: TRBJ2-7
clone_size: -
v_call: TRBV7-2
cdr3_nt: TGTGCCAGCAGCAAGAGGGCCGCCTACGAGCAGTACTTC
cdr3_aa: CASSKRAAYEQYF

d_call: TRBD1
j_call: TRBJ1-1
clone_size: -
v_call: TRBV6-5
cdr3_nt: TGTGCCAGCAGTTACACAGGACAGGGCGCTGAAGCTTTCTTT
cdr3_aa: CASSYTGQGAEAFF

d_call: -
j_call: TRBJ2-7
clone_size: -
v_call: TRBV21-1
cdr3_nt: TGTGCCAGCAGCAACGGGATCCGCAAGCCCATATACGAGCAGTACTTC
cdr3_aa: CASSNGIRKPIYEQYF

d_call: -
j_call: TRBJ1-2
clone_size: -
v_call: TRBV2
cdr3_nt: TGTGCCAGCAGCGTCGAGGGAAGGGTGTGGTACACCTTC
cdr3_aa: CASSVEGRVWYTF

d_call: TRBD2
j_call: TRBJ2-5
clone_size: -
v_call: TRBV7-2
cdr3_nt: TGTGCCAGCAGCTTACGGGGGGGCGCAGAGACCCAGTACTTC
cdr3_aa: CASSLRGGAETQYF

d_call: TRBD2
j_call: TRBJ2-5
clone_size: -
v_call: TRBV7-6
cdr3_nt: TGTGCCAGCAGCTCCCACCCTAGCGGGGGGATGGGGACCCAGTACTTC
cdr3_aa: CASSSHPSGGMGTQYF

d_call: TRBD1
j_call: TRBJ1-3
clone_size: -
v_call: TRBV7-6
cdr3_nt: TGTGCCAGCAGCTCCGACAGGGTCTCTGGAAACACCATATATTTT
cdr3_aa: CASSSDRVSGNTIYF

d_call: -
j_call: TRBJ2-7
clone_size: -
v_call: TRBV12-5
cdr3_nt: TGTGCTAGTGGTTTGGTGGGCTACGAGCAGTACTTC
cdr3_aa: CASGLVGYEQYF

d_call: -
j_call: TRBJ1-2
clone_size: -
v_call: TRBV5-6
cdr3_nt: TGTGCCAGCAGCTTGGGGAAGGGGGGCTACACCTTC
cdr3_aa: CASSLGKGGYTF

d_call: -
j_call: TRBJ2-7
clone_size: -
v_call: TRBV10-3
cdr3_nt: TGTGCCATCAGTGGCGAGACAGGTGATTTTTCCTACGAGCAGTACTTC
cdr3_aa: CAISGETGDFSYEQYF

d_call: -
j_call: TRBJ1-1
clone_size: few
v_call: TRBV5-5
cdr3_nt: TGTGCCAGCAGCTTGGACAGGAACACTGAAGCTTTCTTT
cdr3_aa: CASSLDRNTEAFF

d_call: -
j_call: TRBJ1-3
clone_size: -
v_call: TRBV6-5
cdr3_nt: TGTGCCAGCAGTTACTCGACAAGAAACACCATATATTTT
cdr3_aa: CASSYSTRNTIYF

d_call: -
j_call: TRBJ1-1
clone_size: once
v_call: TRBV4-3
cdr3_nt: TGCGCCAGCAGCCAAGATCGGGGGGTAGGGAACACTGAAGCTTTCTTT
cdr3_aa: CASSQDRGVGNTEAFF

d_call: -
j_call: TRBJ2-7
clone_size: -
v_call: TRBV7-8
cdr3_nt: TGTGCCAGCAGCTTAACAGCCCATCGACCTTACGAGCAGTACTTC
cdr3_aa: CASSLTAHRPYEQYF

d_call: TRBD1
j_call: TRBJ2-1
clone_size: -
v_call: TRBV6-6
cdr3_nt: TGTGCCAGCAGGCCACCCGACAGGGGGTTTGACAATGAGCAGTTCTTC
cdr3_aa: CASRPPDRGFDNEQFF

d_call: -
j_call: TRBJ2-1
clone_size: -
v_call: TRBV18
cdr3_nt: TGTGCCAGCTCACCCGACAATGAGCAGTTCTTC
cdr3_aa: CASSPDNEQFF

d_call: TRBD1
j_call: TRBJ2-3
clone_size: -
v_call: TRBV5-1
cdr3_nt: TGCGCCAGCAGCTCGGACAGGGGAGGAGATACGCAGTATTTT
cdr3_aa: CASSSDRGGDTQYF

d_call: TRBD1
j_call: TRBJ2-3
clone_size: -
v_call: TRBV5-8
cdr3_nt: TGTGCCAGCAGCTTGGCCAGGGGGCGGGATACGCAGTATTTT
cdr3_aa: CASSLARGRDTQYF

d_call: TRBD1
j_call: TRBJ1-5
clone_size: -
v_call: TRBV5-1
cdr3_nt: TGCGCCAGCAGCATGGGACAGGGAGACCAGCCCCAGCATTTT
cdr3_aa: CASSMGQGDQPQHF

d_call: -
j_call: TRBJ1-2
clone_size: -
v_call: TRBV6-5
cdr3_nt: TGTGCCAGCAGTTACACTCGTGTCGGGGGGAACTATGGCTACACCTTC
cdr3_aa: CASSYTRVGGNYGYTF

d_call: -
j_call: TRBJ2-7
clone_size: -
v_call: TRBV30
cdr3_nt: TGTGCCTGGAGTCCCGACGGGTCCTACGAGCAGTACTTC
cdr3_aa: CAWSPDGSYEQYF